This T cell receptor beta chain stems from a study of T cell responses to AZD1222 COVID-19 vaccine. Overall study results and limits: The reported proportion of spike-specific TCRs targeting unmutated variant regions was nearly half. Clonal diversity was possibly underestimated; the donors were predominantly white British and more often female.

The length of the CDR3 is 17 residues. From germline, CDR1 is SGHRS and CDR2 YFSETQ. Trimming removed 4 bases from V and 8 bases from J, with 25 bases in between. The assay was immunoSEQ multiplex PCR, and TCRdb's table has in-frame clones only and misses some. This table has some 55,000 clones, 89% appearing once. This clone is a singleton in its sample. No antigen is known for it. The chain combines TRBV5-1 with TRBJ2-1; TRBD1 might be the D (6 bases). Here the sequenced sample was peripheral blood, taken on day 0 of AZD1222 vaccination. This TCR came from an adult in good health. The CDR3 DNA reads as TGCGCCAGCAGCGGATTAGCAGGGACACCTGTCGCCGATGAGCAGTTCTTC. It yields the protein CASSGLAGTPVADEQFF.